Following are 3 T cell receptor beta chains from one sample sequenced in a study of cytomegalovirus exposure and HLA in healthy donors (dated by TCRdb to between 2016 and 2019). The library was generated by the immunoSEQ multiplex PCR assay. TCRdb re-hosts the immuneACCESS table, in-frame sequences only. Its copies lack some clones; in the studies checked, an unresolved V gene accounts for under half of them, and the cause for the rest is not known. Counted in this sample were 150,000 to 200,000 clones; roughly 83% of them appeared once. The ten largest make up roughly 1.5% of the sample. The sample taken for sequencing was PBMCs. These TCRs come from a woman between 18 and 29 years old in good health and CMV-seronegative.

The chain employs TRBV29-1 and TRBJ1-1; D is perhaps TRBD1 (6 bases). This CDR3 contains 14 residues. Looked up from germline, CDR1 is SQVTM and CDR2 is ANQGSEA. V lost 7 bases and J 1 base, leaving 16 bases between the germline ends. CDR3 sequence reads: CSGEGGTWNTEAFF. DNA for the CDR3: TGCAGCGGGGAGGGGGGGACATGGAACACTGAAGCTTTCTTT.

The chain uses TRBV25-1 and TRBJ2-7, with D tentatively TRBD2 (5 bases). Trimming left V 4 bases short and J 5 bases short, with 21 bases between. Germline V gene sequence: CDR1 MGHDK, CDR2 SYGVNS. The CDR3 extends over 16 amino acids. CDR3 sequence reads: CASSGRKMVGADEQYF. The CDR3 coding sequence is TGTGCCAGCAGTGGCCGGAAGATGGTGGGAGCCGACGAGCAGTACTTC.

This chain uses TRBV11-2 with TRBJ1-1; the D gene is possibly TRBD1 (6 bases). Germline V CDR1 and CDR2: SGHAT, FQNNGV. Trimming removed 5 bases at V and 7 bases at J, with 17 bases between. This CDR3 contains 14 residues. Here the CDR3 reads CASSPRPMDSEAFF. In DNA, the CDR3 is TGTGCCAGCAGCCCTCGACCAATGGACAGTGAAGCTTTCTTT.